These 18 T cell receptor beta chains share one sample of origin, sequenced in a study of identical twins (dated by TCRdb to 2016 to 2017). The library was generated by 5' RACE. The instrument given in TCRdb is Illumina HiSeq 2000. The public reads were reanalyzed by TCRdb: fastp trimming at Q25, MiXCR alignment, in-frame beta chains only. Identical CDR3 protein sequences are pooled into one entry, listed with their most common genes and DNA. The sample table lists about 490,000 distinct CDR3 sequences, 12% to 15% of them with a count of one. Of the sample, roughly 0.42% falls within the top ten clones. The same data also went into a second study, on yellow fever vaccine responses in identical twins.

The sequenced material came from CD4+ T cells sorted from blood. These receptors all stem from a woman under 30 in good health.

This clonotype was recorded a few times. The chain links TRBV12-3 or TRBV12-4 to TRBJ2-2; D is possibly TRBD1 or TRBD2 (5 bases each). The V and J ends lost 2 bases and 0 bases respectively, with 25 bases between them. The CDR3 is made up of 21 amino acids. The CDR3 nucleotides read TGTGCCAGCAGTTTATTGTTGGGGGTCTCCGTACCCAACGCGAACACCGGGGAGCTGTTTTTT. Protein sequence: CASSLLLGVSVPNANTGELFF.

This chain links TRBV5-6 with TRBJ2-5, with unresolved D. The CDR3 loop spans 13 amino acids. Trimming shortened V by 6 bases and J by 4 bases, and 13 bases separated the two germline ends. Germline V gives CDR1 SGHDT, CDR2 YYEEEE. The CDR3 spells CASTPGPGETQYF. The CDR3 DNA is TGTGCCAGCACCCCGGGCCCGGGAGAGACCCAGTACTTC.

The CDR3 region has the DNA TGTGCCAGCAGCTTAGGGCGGGAGGGCCGCTATGAGCAGTTCTTC. It encodes CASSLGREGRYEQFF. The chain couples TRBV7-6 to TRBJ2-1, with 9 bases that match TRBD2. The J segment lost 8 bases and the V segment lost 1 base, leaving 6 bases of the junction unmatched. Germline CDR1 reads SGHVS; CDR2 reads FNYEAQ. This CDR3 contains 15 residues.

This clonotype was counted only a few times. The CDR3 loop reads CAISGGIGKGNTIYF. The CDR3 DNA is TGTGCCATCAGTGGCGGAATAGGCAAAGGAAACACCATATATTTT. The rearrangement uses TRBV10-3 and TRBJ1-3, with unresolved D. Germline V lookup: CDR1 ENHRY, CDR2 SYGVKD. V was trimmed by 4 bases and J by 4 bases, leaving 14 bases between them. The CDR3 consists of 15 residues.

In DNA form, the CDR3 reads TGTGCCAGCAGTCTGGGAGGGGAGGCTAACTATGGCTACACCTTC. Protein product: CASSLGGEANYGYTF. The chain recombines TRBV12-3 or TRBV12-4 with TRBJ1-2, with D possibly TRBD1 on 5 matching bases. The CDR3 spans 15 residues. V shed 5 bases and J shed 0 bases, with 13 bases lying between them.

This chain links TRBV6-2 or TRBV6-3 with TRBJ1-1; 10 bases match TRBD1. V was pared by 6 bases and J by 7 bases, with 8 bases of the junction left unmatched. Germline V gene lookup returns CDR1 MNHEY and CDR2 SVGEGT. CDR3 length: 14 residues. The CDR3 here is CASSHRQGAIEAFF. DNA of the CDR3: TGTGCCAGCAGCCATAGACAGGGGGCGATTGAAGCTTTCTTT.

This clonotype has a count of ten or more. This chain joins TRBV20-1 and TRBJ1-1, with a possible D match to TRBD1 (6 bases). The ends were cut back, 8 bases at V and 4 bases at J, with 14 bases in the middle. Germline V gene lookup returns CDR1 DFQATT and CDR2 SNEGSKA (reference sequence). The CDR3 sequence is 12 residues long. The CDR3 nucleotides are TGCAGTATTCAGGGGTTCGGCACTGAAGCTTTCTTT. This encodes CSIQGFGTEAFF.

The chain employs TRBV25-1 and TRBJ2-2, with D unclear. There are 14 residues in the CDR3. With 10 bases removed from V and 5 bases from J, the gap between germline ends came to 17 bases. Germline V gives CDR1 MGHDK, CDR2 SYGVNS. The CDR3 region has the DNA TGTGCCACCACAGACGTACGAAAGACCGGGGAGCTGTTTTTT. Its protein is CATTDVRKTGELFF. The full variable domain, with the rest looked up from reference TRBV25-1 and TRBJ2-2, is EADIYQTPRYLVIGTGKKITLECSQTMGHDKMYWYQQDPGMELHLIHYSYGVNSTEKGDLSSESTVSRIRTEHFPLTLESARPSHTSQYLCATTDVRKTGELFFGEGSRLTVL.

This clonotype turned up a few times. V usage is TRBV7-2 and J usage is TRBJ2-7; D perhaps matches TRBD2 (5 bases). This CDR3 comprises 15 residues. The germline V gene encodes CDR1 SGHTA and CDR2 FQGNSA. Trimming pared 5 bases from V and 0 bases from J, leaving 14 bases between. CDR3 coding DNA: TGTGCCAGCAGCCTAAGAGGGAAAGGCTCCTACGAGCAGTACTTC. It translates to CASSLRGKGSYEQYF.

This clonotype was counted between two and nine times. The chain joins TRBV7-9 to TRBJ2-7, with D perhaps assigned TRBD1 or TRBD2 (5 bases each). Germline-derived CDR1 and CDR2 are SEHNR and FQNEAQ (reference sequence). V was cut by 5 bases and J by 3 bases, with 20 bases left in between. This CDR3 is built from 16 residues. The CDR3 loop reads CASSPATGQGVYEQYF. The DNA for the CDR3 is TGTGCCAGCAGCCCCGCCACGGGGCAGGGAGTCTACGAGCAGTACTTC. The whole variable domain, remainder taken from reference TRBV7-9 and TRBJ2-7, is DTGVSQNPRHKITKRGQNVTFRCDPISEHNRLYWYRQTLGQGPEFLTYFQNEAQLEKSRLLSDRFSAERPKGSFSTLEIQRTEQGDSAMYLCASSPATGQGVYEQYFGPGTRLTVT.

In this sample, this clonotype turned up a few times. A junction end diverges from the germline sequence, so it may reflect a read error. The chain recombines TRBV29-1 with TRBJ2-1; no clear D. CDR3 size: 11 residues. The germline gives CDR1 SQVTM, CDR2 ANQGSEA. This CDR3 reads CSVEDPNPVNF. Written as DNA, the CDR3 is TGCAGCGTTGAAGATCCCAACCCCGTGAACTTC.

The chain combines TRBV20-1 with TRBJ1-2, with 9 bases matching TRBD1. The CDR3 is made up of 16 amino acids. J was trimmed by 0 bases and V by 1 base; bases with no gene match: 6. Germline loops: CDR1 DFQATT, CDR2 SNEGSKA (reference sequence). In nucleotides, the CDR3 is TGCAGTGCTAGAGGCACAGGGGGCAACGCTAACTATGGCTACACCTTC. Translating gives CSARGTGGNANYGYTF.

This clonotype was detected many times. The V and J genes are TRBV6-5 and TRBJ2-5; a possible D gene is TRBD2 (5 bases). Trimming left V 2 bases short and J 4 bases short, with 11 bases between. The CDR3 has 14 amino acids. Germline V gene sequence: CDR1 MNHEY, CDR2 SVGAGI. The CDR3 DNA sequence: TGTGCCAGCAGTTACGGAGGAGCCGGAGAGACCCAGTACTTC. Its translation: CASSYGGAGETQYF.

This clonotype was picked up a small number of times. The CDR3 loop is CASSNGREEYF. The CDR3 DNA reads TGTGCCAGCAGTAATGGTCGTGAGGAGTACTTC. The rearrangement joins TRBV6-5 to TRBJ2-5, with no clear D. This CDR3 comprises 11 residues. The V gene lost 5 bases and the J gene lost 12 bases, with 13 bases spanning the gap. Germline V CDR1 and CDR2: MNHEY, SVGAGI.

This clonotype came up many times. The rearrangement links TRBV6-5 to TRBJ1-1; D is undetermined. V lost 0 bases, J lost 0 bases, and 14 bases lay in between. This CDR3 spans 17 amino acids. The germline CDR1 and CDR2 sequences are MNHEY and SVGAGI. The CDR3 region has the DNA TGTGCCAGCAGTTACTCGGCCCGTGGTAGCATGAACACTGAAGCTTTCTTT. Its protein product is CASSYSARGSMNTEAFF.

The chain uses TRBV5-1 and TRBJ1-1; 7 bases fit TRBD1. J lost 1 base, V lost 7 bases, and 16 bases had no gene match. CDR3 length: 17 amino acids. Per the germline V gene, CDR1 is SGHRS and CDR2 is YFSETQ. The CDR3 DNA reads as TGCGCCAGCCTCGATGGGGCGACAGGGAGGGGGAACACTGAAGCTTTCTTT. It yields the protein CASLDGATGRGNTEAFF.

The CDR3 DNA sequence: TGCGCCAGCATGCGGGGAGGGTGGTTCTTC. Translation: CASMRGGWFF. The chain uses TRBV10-2 and TRBJ2-1, with TRBD2 identical over 7 bases. Germline V CDR1 and CDR2: WSHSY, SAAADI. This CDR3 comprises 10 residues. Losses at the gene ends were 7 bases for V and 15 bases for J; bases not matched to a gene: 6.

The V call is TRBV12-3 or TRBV12-4, the J call TRBJ2-2, with 7 positions matching TRBD2. The CDR3 extends over 16 amino acids. Trimming took 1 base from V and 3 from J; bases not matched to a gene: 5. The CDR3 loop reads CASSLEGSGDTGELFF. Here the CDR3 DNA reads TGTGCCAGCAGTTTAGAGGGGAGCGGGGACACCGGGGAGCTGTTTTTT.